What follows are 14 T cell receptor beta chains derived from one specimen sequenced in a study of T cell repertoires in cytomegalovirus infection. TCRdb ran MiXCR on the reads and lists one entry per CDR3 protein. The sample includes hundreds of thousands of distinct CDR3 sequences, about a sixth of them seen just once. Material: PBMCs. The receptor set was obtained from a human donor in good health (CMV status not recorded). Some clones in this sample may be carry-over from other donors' samples.

The chain joins TRBV2 to TRBJ1-6; D not resolved. This CDR3 is built from 13 residues. Germline V gene sequence: CDR1 SNHLY, CDR2 FYNNEI. V was pared by 7 bases and J by 5 bases, with 9 bases between. The CDR3 DNA reads as TGTGCCAGCACCCGGGCCAATAATTCACCCCTCCACTTT. Amino acids: CASTRANNSPLHF.

The rearrangement links TRBV27 to TRBJ2-7; weak D call: TRBD2 (6 bases). This CDR3 has 14 amino acids. V lost 6 bases and J 6 bases, leaving 18 bases between the germline ends. In germline, CDR1 is MNHEY, CDR2 SMNVEV (reference sequence). Written as DNA, the CDR3 is TGTGCCAGCAGAGGCGTTGGGGGTAGCGGCGAGCAGTACTTC. Translated, it gives CASRGVGGSGEQYF.

This clonotype was detected many times. The rearrangement uses TRBV12-3 or TRBV12-4 and TRBJ2-7, with 9 nucleotides matching TRBD1. The trim removed 10 bases at V and 4 bases at J, leaving 8 bases unmatched. This CDR3 has 13 amino acids. As DNA, the CDR3 is TGTGCCACCGGGGGACAGGGACAATACGAGCAGTACTTC. Encoded protein: CATGGQGQYEQYF.

The V gene is TRBV5-4, the J gene TRBJ1-1; 7 bases align to TRBD1. This CDR3 region has 16 residues. Germline loops: CDR1 SGHNT, CDR2 YYREEE (reference sequence). Unmatched junction bases numbered 10, after V lost 0 bases and J lost 5 bases. The CDR3 DNA is TGTGCCAGCAGCTTGGGTGGGGGCAGGGGGGTGACTGAAGCTTTCTTT. Translation gives CASSLGGGRGVTEAFF.

The chain uses TRBV6-2 or TRBV6-3 and TRBJ1-3; D is undetermined. Germline assignment: CDR1 MNHEY and CDR2 SVGEGT. CDR3 size: 16 residues. Trimming left V 2 bases short and J 0 bases short, with 11 bases between. The CDR3 nucleotides are TGTGCCAGCAGTTACCACGCCACGAACTCTGGAAACACCATATATTTT. Translation: CASSYHATNSGNTIYF.

This chain joins TRBV20-1 and TRBJ2-5; D may be TRBD1 (8 bases). Germline CDR1 is DFQATT and CDR2 is SNEGSKA (reference sequence). The CDR3 covers 14 residues. V was cut by 4 bases and J by 5 bases, with 17 bases left in between. CDR3 sequence: CSATITGGVETQYF. CDR3 in DNA: TGCAGTGCTACAATTACAGGGGGGGTCGAGACCCAGTACTTC.

The chain uses TRBV28 and TRBJ1-1, with D uncertain. The ends were cut back, 3 bases at V and 3 bases at J, with 17 bases in the middle. CDR3 length: 16 residues. Germline V lookup: CDR1 MDHEN, CDR2 SYDVKM. In DNA form, the CDR3 reads TGTGCCAGCAGTTTCCCCCCCCTCCCCCTTTACACTGAAGCTTTCTTT. It translates to CASSFPPLPLYTEAFF.

This clonotype was counted between two and nine times. V and J are TRBV6-2 or TRBV6-3 and TRBJ2-5; perhaps D is TRBD1 or TRBD2 (5 bases each). Germline V gene lookup returns CDR1 MNHEY and CDR2 SVGEGT. V lost 8 bases to trimming and J lost 5 bases, with 18 bases between them. The CDR3 is made up of 14 amino acids. The CDR3 region has the DNA TGTGCCAGCGGCCGGGCACTAGGGGCGGAGACCCAGTACTTC. It codes for CASGRALGAETQYF.

This chain links TRBV29-1 with TRBJ2-7; 13 bases fit TRBD2. V was clipped by 6 bases and J by 6 bases; unmatched bases: 8. The germline CDR1 and CDR2 sequences are SQVTM and ANQGSEA. The CDR3 totals 14 residues. The CDR3 coding sequence is TGCAGCGTCGCCACTAGCGGGGGGGCAAGCGAGCAGTACTTC. This encodes CSVATSGGASEQYF.

The gene calls are TRBV19 and TRBJ1-5; D might be TRBD1 (5 bases). Germline V gene sequence: CDR1 LNHDA, CDR2 SQIVND (reference sequence). This CDR3 is 16 amino acids long. V was trimmed by 6 bases and J by 3 bases, leaving 18 bases between them. CDR3 sequence (DNA): TGTGCCAGTAGCATCCGGGACCCGGGTCCCAATCAGCCCCAGCATTTT. Translated: CASSIRDPGPNQPQHF.

This chain uses TRBV23-1 with TRBJ1-5, with D possibly TRBD1 on 5 matching bases. TRBV23-1 counts as an open reading frame of uncertain function. This CDR3 is 19 amino acids long. The V end lost 0 bases, the J end lost 0 bases, and 18 bases lay between the germline ends. CDR3 amino acids: CASSQSGAITPNSNQPQHF. CDR3 nucleotides: TGCGCCAGCAGTCAATCAGGGGCCATTACTCCCAATAGCAATCAGCCCCAGCATTTT.

The chain recombines TRBV20-1 with TRBJ2-1, with 8 bases lining up with TRBD2. The length of the CDR3 is 9 residues. Trimming removed 6 bases from V and 15 bases from J; junction bases left unmatched: 4. The germline CDR1 and CDR2 sequences are DFQATT and SNEGSKA (reference sequence). The CDR3 DNA reads TGCAGTGCCCGGGGGGGCAGGTTCTTC. The encoded protein is CSARGGRFF.

This clonotype was counted ten times or more. The CDR3 protein is CASSYDRNYYGYTF. The CDR3, as DNA: TGTGCCAGCAGTTACGACAGAAACTACTATGGCTACACCTTC. This chain links TRBV6-5 with TRBJ1-2, with D perhaps TRBD1 (5 bases). The V and J ends lost 2 bases and 3 bases respectively, with 10 bases between them. The germline gives CDR1 MNHEY, CDR2 SVGAGI. CDR3 length: 14 amino acids.

This clonotype occurred many times. This chain connects TRBV7-8 to TRBJ2-5, with a tentative D call TRBD1 (5 bases). Trimming shortened V by 2 bases and J by 2 bases, and 9 bases separated the two germline ends. Per germline, CDR1 SGHVS and CDR2 FQNEAQ. This CDR3 has 14 amino acids. CDR3: CASSLSTVQETQYF. The CDR3 DNA reads as TGTGCCAGCAGCTTATCGACAGTACAAGAGACCCAGTACTTC.